Given below is one T cell receptor beta chain in context. There are a few counts of this clone. No cognate antigen has been identified for it. Base-call qualities are not available, and no considerably larger clone is one nucleotide away. The record originates from a study of T cell responses to AZD1222 COVID-19 vaccine (dated by TCRdb to about 2021). Background for the entire study: AZD1222 recipients whose second dose came at about 4 weeks and those whose second dose came at about 12 weeks were combined into one group, since spike-specific TCR depth and breadth did not differ between the two schedules. Trial participants were enrolled by age into subgroups of 18-55, 56-69 and 70-plus years, and around 150, 29 and 61 TCR-sequenced participants, respectively, were included in these subgroups. TCR sequencing was performed for some 250 trial participants, of whom about 200 were given two doses of AZD1222 and around 26 were given two doses of MenACWY control vaccine. General study outcomes and caveats: The 56-69-year group was small, and its depth increase did not reach significance, likely because of low power. Reportedly, almost half of the unique spike-specific TCRs recognized epitopes lying outside the regions that are mutated in the B.1.351 and B.1.1.7 variants. No day 14 peak-response samples were available, so repertoires were characterized only after the peak T cell response. After two AZD1222 doses, both the breadth and the depth of spike-specific TCRs were significantly higher than at day 0 and than in MenACWY recipients. The vaccine-associated CD4 TCRs covered the entire spike protein, and the dominant responses fell in regions 160-218 and 743-854. Conclusions about previously exposed vaccinees are limited because only 6 or 7 AZD1222 recipients were SARS-CoV-2 seropositive at baseline. Participants were mostly white British, with more females than males. The authors suggested clonal diversity may have been underestimated.

What this sample's time point label stands for: baseline before first vaccination. Vaccinee samples came from UK trials COV001 and COV002, including a single-blind randomized controlled phase 2/3 trial of AZD1222 (ChAdOx1 nCoV-19) in healthy adults. For TCRbeta chain sequencing, PBMC samples from trial participants were taken at day 0 and at day 28 after the second dose. For CDR1 and CDR2, the germline V gene (reference sequence) lists SGHNT and YYREEE. Unmatched junction bases come to 8, with V trimmed by 3 bases and J by 6 bases. From the cysteine through the phenylalanine, the CDR3 covers 14 amino acids. Only CDR3 DNA remains: 42 bases, in frame from the first base. The CDR3 regions of human TCRbeta chains were analyzed by immunosequencing. On the authors' methods: Repertoire TCRs were checked for matches against a reference library of SARS-CoV-2-specific TCRs that had been generated using the MIRA antigen-specificity platform. Breadth meant the fraction of unique TCRs that were SARS-CoV-2-associated, whereas depth meant the fraction of total T cells that were SARS-CoV-2-associated. Using the MIRA data, every spike-specific TCR was mapped to the spike region that the TCR reacted to and assigned to either a CD4 or a CD8 class. Log10-transformed breadth and depth values were compared by one-way ANOVA with Sidak's multiple comparisons tests. TCRdb took over this immuneACCESS table, retaining in-frame rearrangements with V and J assigned. Such tables are incomplete; in checked studies, under half of the missing clones stem from an unresolved V gene, and the remainder is unexplained. V and J calls plus clone size are reproduced from that table; the DNA served to infer D and trimming. Across this sample there are some 130,000 clones, with around nine tenths seen only once. Roughly 2% of the sample belongs to the ten largest clones.

The V and J segments used are TRBV5-4 and TRBJ1-2; TRBD1 fits 7 bases in the junction. Here the sequenced sample was peripheral blood, taken on day 0 of AZD1222 vaccination. The TCR was taken from an adult in good health. The sequenced DNA: TGTGCCAGCAGCTATCGTACCGGGACAGATGGCTACACCTTC. Its protein reads: CASSYRTGTDGYTF.